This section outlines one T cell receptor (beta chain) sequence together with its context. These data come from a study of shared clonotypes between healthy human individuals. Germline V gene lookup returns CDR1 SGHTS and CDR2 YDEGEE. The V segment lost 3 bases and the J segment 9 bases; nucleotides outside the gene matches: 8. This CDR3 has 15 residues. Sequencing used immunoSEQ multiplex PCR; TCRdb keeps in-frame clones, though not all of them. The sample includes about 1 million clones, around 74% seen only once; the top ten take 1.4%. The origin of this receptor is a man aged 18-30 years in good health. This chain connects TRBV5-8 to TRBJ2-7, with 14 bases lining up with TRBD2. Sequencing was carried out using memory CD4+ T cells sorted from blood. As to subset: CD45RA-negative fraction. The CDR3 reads CASSWAGLAGEGQYF. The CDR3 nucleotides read TGTGCCAGCAGCTGGGCGGGACTAGCGGGAGAAGGGCAGTACTTC.